A selection of T cell receptor beta chains follows, all from one sample in a study of blood T cell repertoires in COVID-19. Sequenced by immunoSEQ multiplex PCR; TCRdb stores in-frame clones only, minus some. This sample has 100,000 to 150,000 clones, with roughly 80% found just once. Sample: peripheral blood. The receptors were gathered from a man aged 55 to 69 with acute or convalescent COVID-19. The CDR3 runs from the conserved cysteine through the conserved F or W. D genes are given only for firm matches. Not all rows give a size; the values are once, few, many and, for expanded clones, a class.

J gene	D gene	clone size	V gene	CDR3 protein
TRBJ1-1	.	.	TRBV5-1	CASSPQVTGNTEAFF
TRBJ1-2	.	.	TRBV7-2	CASSLVRAEGYTF
TRBJ2-4	.	.	TRBV18	CASSSDASSAKNIQYF
TRBJ2-3	TRBD2	.	TRBV5-4	CASSLGGLAGGLDTQYF
TRBJ2-2	TRBD2	.	TRBV7-7	CASSRTSGGSSGELFF
TRBJ1-1	.	.	TRBV19	CASSIVGRTAVNTEAFF
TRBJ1-6	TRBD1	.	TRBV6-5	CASSSRAGTGNSPLHF
TRBJ1-1	TRBD1	.	TRBV18	CASSQTGTTEAFF
TRBJ2-5	.	.	TRBV29-1	CSVDAGRQTQYF
TRBJ1-1	TRBD1	.	TRBV29-1	CSVERTGQAFF
TRBJ2-3	TRBD2	.	TRBV7-3	CASSLRGTSGALTDTQYF
TRBJ2-1	TRBD2	.	TRBV5-1	CASSELAGGYNEQFF
TRBJ1-2	.	.	TRBV28	CASSLADNGDYGYTF
TRBJ2-2	TRBD1	.	TRBV5-1	CASSLTGTELTGELFF
TRBJ1-6	.	.	TRBV12-5	CASGLVLVSSYNSPLHF
TRBJ1-2	.	.	TRBV7-9	CASSLEWTVNYGYTF
TRBJ2-3	TRBD2	few	TRBV4-1	CASSPRLAGAVDTQYF
TRBJ1-2	.	once	TRBV12-3/TRBV12-4	CAGWDAGNYGYTF
TRBJ1-2	.	.	TRBV6-5	CASSRNGVIYTF
TRBJ2-3	TRBD2	.	TRBV5-1	CASSLDGGRGDTQYF
TRBJ2-1	.	once	TRBV5-1	CASSLGSQGGNEQFF
TRBJ2-2	TRBD2	.	TRBV29-1	CSVLELADNTGELFF
TRBJ1-4	.	.	TRBV9	CASSGALENVRQEKLFF
TRBJ1-2	.	.	TRBV24-1	CATSDSTNYGYTF
TRBJ1-2	.	few	TRBV3-1/TRBV3-2	CASSQDGRGRYSNYGYTF
TRBJ2-1	.	once	TRBV2	CASLPRVRNEQFF
TRBJ2-7	TRBD1	once	TRBV24-1	CATSDVPGTGNYEQYF
TRBJ1-1	TRBD1	once	TRBV6-5	CASSLRTGGEAFF
TRBJ1-1	.	.	TRBV29-1	CSVSAGATGAFF
TRBJ1-1	.	few	TRBV30	CAWIRHTAFF
TRBJ1-5	.	.	TRBV15	CATSRDFHGGGQPQHF
TRBJ2-1	.	.	TRBV6-5	CASSKGYNEQFF
TRBJ1-2	TRBD1	.	TRBV27	CASSSLEARDRSYGYTF
TRBJ2-5	.	.	TRBV5-1	CASSLTTAVGETQYF
TRBJ2-5	.	.	TRBV30	CAWEDIRETQYF
TRBJ1-2	.	.	TRBV6-5	CASSYSTSFGYTF
TRBJ1-4	.	.	TRBV1	CTSRFFRRDTTMFLIF
TRBJ2-1	TRBD1	.	TRBV23-1	CASSLQSDRGEDYQQFF
TRBJ1-2	TRBD1	.	TRBV6-5	CASSSIFDRAYGYTF
TRBJ2-3	.	.	TRBV29-1	CSVVELVRTSTDTQYF
TRBJ1-2	TRBD1	few	TRBV2	CASSVLSDRGTGYTF
TRBJ2-5	TRBD2	once	TRBV5-1	CASSRRLAGESETQYF
TRBJ1-5	.	.	TRBV10-3	CATEALYSNQPQHF
TRBJ1-2	TRBD1	.	TRBV24-1	CATSEGTVPYGYTF
TRBJ2-1	TRBD2	medium-sized	TRBV2	CASKLALYNEQFF
TRBJ2-7	TRBD2	.	TRBV3-1/TRBV3-2	CASSSRLAGGEQYF
TRBJ2-1	TRBD2	.	TRBV11-2	CASSYNRGEGRRSYNEQFF
TRBJ1-1	TRBD1	few	TRBV27	CASSFSDRVGTEAFF
TRBJ2-1	TRBD2	.	TRBV5-1	CASSPTSGGYNEQFF
TRBJ2-3	.	.	TRBV13	CASSIQGGAFTDTQYF
TRBJ1-6	.	few	TRBV7-6	CASSLGAGLNSPLHF
TRBJ2-7	.	.	TRBV5-6	CASSRQHEQYF
TRBJ1-6	TRBD1	.	TRBV5-1	CASSPGTVADSPLHF
TRBJ1-1	.	.	TRBV5-6	CASSLLTGDLAFF